This T cell receptor (beta chain) stems from a study of blood T cells in healthy people across ages. PCR was performed a second time for about 7 to 11 cycles using a sample-barcoded 5' primer and a J-beta primer mix. TCRdb fed the 5' RACE reads into MiXCR, producing one record per CDR3 protein. The sample records approximately 800,000 distinct CDR3 sequences, around 24% being singletons. The CDR3 runs 12 residues. The V gene's germline CDR1 is DFQATT and CDR2 SNEGSKA (reference sequence). V was clipped by 6 bases and J by 7 bases, with 15 bases between them. The same data also contributed to another study, on T cells of mothers and their children.

The receptor comes from a boy aged 10-17 years in good health. The J gene is TRBJ1-2, the V gene TRBV20-1, with D possibly TRBD1 on 6 matching bases. Sequenced: blood. CDR3 sequence reads: CSAPTGAGGYTF. CDR3 bases: TGCAGTGCCCCAACGGGGGCTGGTGGCTACACCTTC.